These 30 T cell receptor beta chains came from one sample sequenced in a study of CD8 T cells in ankylosing spondylitis. These TCRs are of unknown antigen specificity. In TCRdb, the 5' RACE reads were re-called with MiXCR into one record per CDR3 protein. The data contain roughly 450,000 distinct CDR3 sequences, more than 25% of them singletons. Notes on the study in general: Typical of ankylosing spondylitis blood, it appeared, was a TCR beta motif of eight highly homologous variants.

Sequenced input: blood, either unsorted or a sorted T cell fraction (not recorded which). Every receptor here comes from a male donor with ankylosing spondylitis.

This chain connects TRBV5-1 to TRBJ2-7; 16 bases line up with TRBD2. Losses at the gene ends were 3 bases for V and 5 bases for J; bases not matched to a gene: 5. The CDR3 is made up of 16 amino acids. Germline CDR1 is SGHRS and CDR2 is YFSETQ. CDR3 sequence reads: CASSSGLAGGPHEQYF. DNA for the CDR3: TGCGCCAGCAGCTCGGGACTAGCGGGAGGGCCTCACGAGCAGTACTTC.

The V call is TRBV29-1, the J call TRBJ2-1; 9 nucleotides agree with TRBD2. V lost 6 bases and J lost 5; bases outside the gene matches: 14. From germline, CDR1 is SQVTM and CDR2 ANQGSEA. The CDR3 is 16 residues long. The CDR3 DNA reads as TGCAGCGTGGGGAGGAGCGGGAGGACACGTGACAATGAGCAGTTCTTC. Its protein product is CSVGRSGRTRDNEQFF.

The chain links TRBV7-6 to TRBJ2-6; D ambiguous. With 0 bases removed from V and 9 bases from J, the gap between germline ends came to 9 bases. CDR3 length: 14 residues. CDR1 is SGHVS, CDR2 FNYEAQ, per germline. Written as DNA, the CDR3 is TGTGCCAGCAGCTTAGCGTTAGGTGTCAACGTCCTGACTTTC. Its translation is CASSLALGVNVLTF. Full variable domain (remainder filled in from reference TRBV7-6 and TRBJ2-6): GAGVSQSPRYKVTKRGQDVALRCDPISGHVSLYWYRQALGQGPEFLTYFNYEAQQDKSGLPNDRFSAERPEGSISTLTIQRTEQRDSAMYRCASSLALGVNVLTFGAGSRLTVL.

The sample holds a few counts of this clonotype. This chain links TRBV18 with TRBJ2-5, with D perhaps TRBD1 (5 bases). The length of the CDR3 is 13 residues. Trimming took off 5 bases at V and 4 bases at J, with 11 bases between the two ends. Germline V gives CDR1 KGHSH, CDR2 LQKENI. CDR3 region: CASSSTQGETQYF. CDR3 in DNA: TGTGCCAGCTCATCGACCCAGGGAGAGACCCAGTACTTC. The whole variable domain, filled in from reference TRBV18 and TRBJ2-5, reads NAGVMQNPRHLVRRRGQEARLRCSPMKGHSHVYWYRQLPEEGLKFMVYLQKENIIDESGMPKERFSAEFPKEGPSILRIQQVVRGDSAAYFCASSSTQGETQYFGPGTRLLVL.

The chain combines TRBV20-1 with TRBJ2-3; D remains ambiguous. Trimming took off 4 bases at V and 1 base at J, with 9 bases between the two ends. The CDR3 runs 13 residues. The V gene's germline CDR1 is DFQATT and CDR2 SNEGSKA (reference sequence). The CDR3 spells CSATVGRTDTQYF. The CDR3 coding sequence is TGCAGTGCTACGGTCGGGCGCACAGATACGCAGTATTTT.

This chain links TRBV12-3 or TRBV12-4 with TRBJ1-1, with TRBD1 matching over 7 bases. The CDR3 consists of 13 residues. J was trimmed by 3 bases and V by 6 bases; bases with no gene match: 4. CDR3 protein: CASRLTGHTEAFF. CDR3 in DNA: TGTGCCAGCAGACTGACAGGGCACACTGAAGCTTTCTTT.

This clonotype was counted only a few times. The chain has TRBV3-1 and TRBJ2-1; 9 bases are a match to TRBD2. Germline CDR1 is LGHDT and CDR2 is YNNKEL (reference sequence). J lost 9 bases, V lost 4 bases, and 10 bases had no gene match. This CDR3 comprises 15 residues. DNA for the CDR3: TGTGCCAGCAGCCCCCCGGGACTAGCCGGAAGTGAGCAGTTCTTC. This codes for CASSPPGLAGSEQFF.

The J gene is TRBJ1-2, the V gene TRBV24-1, with 9 bases aligning to TRBD1. Per the germline V gene, CDR1 is KGHDR and CDR2 is SFDVKD. V was clipped by 4 bases and J by 8 bases; unmatched bases: 10. This CDR3 has 15 residues. CDR3 amino acids: CATSDPGTGSIGYTF. The CDR3 nucleotides read TGTGCCACCAGTGACCCCGGGACAGGGTCTATCGGCTACACCTTC.

A few counts support this clonotype. The chain has TRBV12-5 and TRBJ2-3; a weak D match, TRBD2 (5 bases). Deletions cut 0 bases from V and 2 bases from J, with 18 bases between. Germline values: CDR1 LGHNT, CDR2 FRNRAP. CDR3 length: 18 amino acids. For the CDR3, the DNA is TGTGCTAGTGGTTTGGTACTAGGCAGCTTCATCCCCACAGATACGCAGTATTTT. Its protein product is CASGLVLGSFIPTDTQYF.

The chain carries TRBV12-3 or TRBV12-4 and TRBJ2-7, with D perhaps matching TRBD1 or TRBD2 (6 bases each). The CDR3 runs to 13 residues. Trimming shortened V by 5 bases and J by 6 bases, and 14 bases separated the two germline ends. The CDR3 reads CASSPREGGEQYV. The DNA of the CDR3 is TGTGCCAGCAGTCCAAGAGAGGGGGGCGAGCAGTACGTC.

A few counts support this clonotype. The genes are TRBV12-3 or TRBV12-4 and TRBJ1-1; no firm D call. V was pared by 0 bases and J by 0 bases, with 8 bases between. CDR3 length: 15 residues. The CDR3 loop reads CASSLARALNTEAFF. Here the CDR3 DNA reads TGTGCCAGCAGTTTAGCGCGGGCCCTGAACACTGAAGCTTTCTTT.

This rearrangement joins TRBV20-1 to TRBJ2-4, with TRBD1 as a possible D gene (6 bases). Trimming took off 6 bases at V and 3 bases at J, with 9 bases between the two ends. The CDR3 covers 12 residues. Germline CDR1 DFQATT, CDR2 SNEGSKA (reference sequence). CDR3 region: CSAPTGKNIQYF. The CDR3 DNA sequence: TGCAGTGCCCCGACAGGCAAAAACATTCAGTACTTC.

This clonotype turned up a few times. The chain joins TRBV29-1 to TRBJ1-1; D not certain. Trimming removed 6 bases at V and 5 bases at J, with 19 bases between. CDR1 is SQVTM and CDR2 is ANQGSEA in the germline V gene. The CDR3 has 14 residues. Here the CDR3 DNA reads TGCAGCGTCTTGATTTCGGGGAAGGAGACTGAAGCTTTCTTT. This codes for CSVLISGKETEAFF.

V gene TRBV27 combines with J gene TRBJ2-3, with D perhaps TRBD1 or TRBD2 (5 bases each). V was trimmed by 4 bases and J by 2 bases, leaving 13 bases between them. The CDR3 length is 15 residues. Germline V gene data show CDR1 as MNHEY and CDR2 as SMNVEV (reference sequence). CDR3 bases: TGTGCCAGCAGTTCACCAGGGACCTACACAGATACGCAGTATTTT. Translating it yields CASSSPGTYTDTQYF.

This clonotype has more than one count but fewer than ten. The chain has TRBV7-8 and TRBJ1-2; D remains ambiguous. Germline values: CDR1 SGHVS, CDR2 FQNEAQ. V shed 2 bases and J shed 4 bases, with 8 bases lying between them. The length of the CDR3 is 13 residues. CDR3 region: CASSLLQIYGYTF. The CDR3 DNA is TGTGCCAGCAGCTTATTACAAATCTATGGCTACACCTTC.

The V and J genes are TRBV5-1 and TRBJ2-1, with a possible D match to TRBD2 (5 bases). Trimming removed 5 bases at V and 6 bases at J, with 15 bases between. This CDR3 comprises 14 residues. Germline loops: CDR1 SGHRS, CDR2 YFSETQ. The chain's CDR3 is CASRVGGPFNEQFF. Written as DNA, the CDR3 is TGCGCCAGCAGGGTCGGCGGGCCCTTCAATGAGCAGTTCTTC.

The chain has TRBV12-3 or TRBV12-4 and TRBJ2-7, with 7 bases fitting TRBD1. CDR3 length: 14 amino acids. The V gene end was trimmed by 6 bases and the J gene end by 3 bases; junction bases not matched to a gene: 8. In DNA form, the CDR3 reads TGTGCCAGCAGAGATGACAGGGACCTCTACGAGCAGTACTTC. Translation gives CASRDDRDLYEQYF.

This clonotype was detected ten times or more. The chain is built from TRBV15 and TRBJ2-1; tentatively, D is TRBD2 (5 bases). CDR1 LNHNV and CDR2 YYDKDF come from the germline V gene (reference sequence). There are 17 residues in the CDR3. The V end was cut by 0 bases, the J end by 9 bases, with 21 bases between. CDR3 nucleotides: TGTGCCACCAGCAGAGATCGGAATCTGGAACTAGGCATTGAGCAGTTCTTC. Protein product: CATSRDRNLELGIEQFF.

The sample holds a few counts of this clonotype. This chain links TRBV3-1 with TRBJ2-7; no reliable D call. Germline CDR1 LGHDT, CDR2 YNNKEL (reference sequence). Trimming shortened V by 2 bases and J by 6 bases, and 17 bases separated the two germline ends. CDR3 length: 15 residues. In DNA, the CDR3 is TGTGCCAGCAGCCAAAGTCCGCTGGGGTATATCGAGCAGTACTTC. Residues: CASSQSPLGYIEQYF.

This clonotype showed up just a few times. The V call is TRBV18, the J call TRBJ2-1; no firm D call. With 0 bases removed from V and 4 bases from J, the gap between germline ends came to 13 bases. CDR1 is KGHSH, CDR2 LQKENI, per germline. The CDR3 consists of 16 residues. In nucleotides, the CDR3 is TGTGCCAGCTCACCACCAGCACCCTCTCTATACAATGAGCAGTTCTTC. Protein: CASSPPAPSLYNEQFF.

The V and J genes are TRBV15 and TRBJ2-1, with D possibly matching TRBD1 (6 bases). The CDR3 sequence is 18 residues long. Deletions cut 1 base from V and 2 bases from J, with 18 bases between. Germline CDR1 is LNHNV and CDR2 is YYDKDF (reference sequence). CDR3 residues: CATSRAPAAAGAYNEQFF. CDR3 nucleotide sequence: TGTGCCACCAGCAGAGCCCCGGCGGCAGCAGGGGCCTACAATGAGCAGTTCTTC.

This clonotype occurred once. CDR3 in amino acids: CASSFQGGREKLFF. The CDR3 DNA follows: TGCGCCAGCAGCTTTCAAGGGGGTAGAGAAAAACTGTTTTTT. The genes are TRBV5-1 and TRBJ1-4; D might be TRBD1 (6 bases). The germline V gene has CDR1 SGHRS and CDR2 YFSETQ. The CDR3 runs 14 residues. V dropped 2 bases and J dropped 8 bases, with 13 bases sitting between them.

The chain uses TRBV12-3 or TRBV12-4 and TRBJ1-2, with 9 bases fitting TRBD1. The CDR3 is made up of 15 amino acids. V was pared by 3 bases and J by 5 bases, with 7 bases of the junction left unmatched. The DNA of the CDR3 is TGTGCCAGCAGTTTTAACAGGGGGCTGGTTTATGGCTACACCTTC. Encoded protein: CASSFNRGLVYGYTF.

This clonotype was observed a handful of times. This chain joins TRBV5-1 and TRBJ2-1, with TRBD1 identical over 8 bases. Trimming removed 4 bases from V and 5 bases from J; junction bases left unmatched: 8. This CDR3 contains 15 residues. CDR1 is SGHRS and CDR2 is YFSETQ in the germline V gene. This CDR3 reads CASSERDRIDNEQFF. Written as DNA, the CDR3 is TGCGCCAGCAGCGAGAGGGACAGGATTGACAATGAGCAGTTCTTC.

This clonotype was recorded a few times. The chain joins TRBV20-1 to TRBJ2-3, with 9 positions matching TRBD2. Germline CDR1 is DFQATT and CDR2 is SNEGSKA (reference sequence). The CDR3 extends over 16 amino acids. Trimming removed 0 bases from V and 2 bases from J; junction bases left unmatched: 6. CDR3 amino acids: CSARESSGIITDTQYF. CDR3 bases: TGCAGTGCTAGAGAATCTAGCGGGATAATCACAGATACGCAGTATTTT.

A few counts support this clonotype. V gene TRBV7-2 combines with J gene TRBJ1-2; no definite D call. The CDR3 length is 13 residues. Looked up from germline, CDR1 is SGHTA and CDR2 is FQGNSA. V was cut by 5 bases and J by 6 bases, with 13 bases left in between. The CDR3 loop reads CASSDSPTDGYTF. Written as DNA, the CDR3 is TGTGCCAGCAGCGACTCCCCGACCGATGGCTACACCTTC.

A few counts support this clonotype. The genes are TRBV11-2 and TRBJ2-1, with no clear D. V was cut by 0 bases and J by 2 bases, with 2 bases left in between. Germline CDR1 is SGHAT and CDR2 is FQNNGV. The CDR3 runs 13 residues. The CDR3 nucleotides read TGTGCCAGCAGCTTAGAAGCCTACAATGAGCAGTTCTTC. This sequence encodes CASSLEAYNEQFF.

The V gene is TRBV20-1, the J gene TRBJ1-6, with D uncertain. Trimming took 6 bases from V and 10 from J, leaving 22 bases between them. This CDR3 is built from 15 residues. CDR1 and CDR2 (germline): DFQATT, SNEGSKA (reference sequence). This CDR3 is CSAREVPFERSPLHF. CDR3 DNA sequence: TGCAGTGCCCGTGAGGTTCCGTTCGAAAGATCACCCCTCCACTTT.

This clonotype was observed a few times. The rearrangement joins TRBV24-1 to TRBJ2-1, with 7 bases lining up with TRBD2. The CDR3 totals 14 residues. The germline V gene has CDR1 KGHDR and CDR2 SFDVKD. The V gene end was trimmed by 4 bases and the J gene end by 6 bases; junction bases not matched to a gene: 5. CDR3 nucleotides: TGTGCCACCAGTGAGGGCGGGAGAGGCAATGAGCAGTTCTTC. It yields the protein CATSEGGRGNEQFF.

The V and J genes are TRBV30 and TRBJ2-5, with D perhaps given as TRBD1 or TRBD2 (6 bases each). This CDR3 is built from 15 residues. Trimming pared 1 base from V and 5 bases from J, leaving 17 bases between. Germline V gene data show CDR1 as GTSNPN and CDR2 as SVGIG (reference sequence). The CDR3 nucleotides are TGTGCCTGGAGTGACGGCTACCAGGGGAGGGAGACCCAGTACTTC. Its protein product is CAWSDGYQGRETQYF.